These T cell receptor beta chains were read from a single sample in a study of control samples from healthy donors and cancer patients. Using immunoSEQ multiplex PCR, the repertoire was profiled, and TCRdb retains in-frame clones only, with some absent. Of roughly 92,000 clones in the sample, more than 85% were seen once. The sample consisted of blood. These receptors were collected from a woman in her 50s in good health. Each CDR3 is given with its conserved first and last residue. Fields, in order: J gene, clone size, D gene, V gene, CDR3 DNA, CDR3 protein. A D gene is named only where the DNA matches it firmly. Rows give clone size only sometimes, using once, few, many, or a class for an expanded clone.

j_call: TRBJ2-1
clone_size: -
d_call: -
v_call: TRBV6-6
cdr3_nt: TGTGCCAGCACTCGTGGGGCCAGTCTGGAGGAGCAGTTCTTC
cdr3_aa: CASTRGASLEEQFF

j_call: TRBJ1-1
clone_size: -
d_call: -
v_call: TRBV6-5
cdr3_nt: TGTGCCAGCAGCCGAGGGATTACTGAAGCTTTCTTT
cdr3_aa: CASSRGITEAFF

j_call: TRBJ1-1
clone_size: -
d_call: -
v_call: TRBV12-3/TRBV12-4
cdr3_nt: TGTGCCAGCAGCGTTATTTTGCCTGAAGCTTTCTTT
cdr3_aa: CASSVILPEAFF

j_call: TRBJ1-2
clone_size: -
d_call: TRBD1
v_call: TRBV6-5
cdr3_nt: TGTGCCAGCAGTCGGGACAGCGAGTATGGCTACACCTTC
cdr3_aa: CASSRDSEYGYTF

j_call: TRBJ1-5
clone_size: -
d_call: -
v_call: TRBV12-2
cdr3_nt: TGTGCAAGTCGCTCCCGCTCCGGGGGGAGCAATCAGCCCCAGCATTTT
cdr3_aa: CASRSRSGGSNQPQHF

j_call: TRBJ2-6
clone_size: -
d_call: -
v_call: TRBV19
cdr3_nt: TGTGCCACCAAGCCCGGGGACGGATTCTCTGGGGCCAACGTCCTGACTTTC
cdr3_aa: CATKPGDGFSGANVLTF

j_call: TRBJ1-4
clone_size: -
d_call: TRBD1
v_call: TRBV5-6
cdr3_nt: TGTGCCAGCAGCTTGGCCCGGGGTGCTGACAGGGGAAGTGAAAAACTGTTTTTT
cdr3_aa: CASSLARGADRGSEKLFF

j_call: TRBJ2-5
clone_size: -
d_call: TRBD2
v_call: TRBV14
cdr3_nt: TGTGCCAGCAGCCATAGAGGGTTAGCGGGGGAGACCCAGTACTTC
cdr3_aa: CASSHRGLAGETQYF

j_call: TRBJ1-3
clone_size: -
d_call: -
v_call: TRBV13
cdr3_nt: TGTGCCAGCAGCAGAAACAGGGTTAAGTCTGGAAACACCATATATTTT
cdr3_aa: CASSRNRVKSGNTIYF

j_call: TRBJ2-5
clone_size: -
d_call: TRBD2
v_call: TRBV7-7
cdr3_nt: TGTGCCAGCAGCGCAAGCGGGGGGCTAGACTCCCAGTACTTC
cdr3_aa: CASSASGGLDSQYF

j_call: TRBJ1-4
clone_size: once
d_call: -
v_call: TRBV7-2
cdr3_nt: TGTGCCAGCAGCTTAGGGGGGGTAACTAATGAAAAACTGTTTTTT
cdr3_aa: CASSLGGVTNEKLFF

j_call: TRBJ2-7
clone_size: -
d_call: TRBD1
v_call: TRBV5-1
cdr3_nt: TGCGCCAGCAGCTTGACCGGGACAGGATTCTACGAGCAGTACTTC
cdr3_aa: CASSLTGTGFYEQYF

j_call: TRBJ2-7
clone_size: -
d_call: -
v_call: TRBV11-2
cdr3_nt: TGTGCCAGCAGCTTAGACAGCAGGGCATTTTACGAGCAGTACTTC
cdr3_aa: CASSLDSRAFYEQYF

j_call: TRBJ1-1
clone_size: -
d_call: -
v_call: TRBV18
cdr3_nt: TGTGCCAGCTCACCAGGACACCCAAGGAACACTGAAGCTTTCTTT
cdr3_aa: CASSPGHPRNTEAFF

j_call: TRBJ1-1
clone_size: few
d_call: TRBD1
v_call: TRBV3-1/TRBV3-2
cdr3_nt: TGTGCCAGCAGCCTCAGGGGGGGCGCTGAAGCTTTCTTT
cdr3_aa: CASSLRGGAEAFF